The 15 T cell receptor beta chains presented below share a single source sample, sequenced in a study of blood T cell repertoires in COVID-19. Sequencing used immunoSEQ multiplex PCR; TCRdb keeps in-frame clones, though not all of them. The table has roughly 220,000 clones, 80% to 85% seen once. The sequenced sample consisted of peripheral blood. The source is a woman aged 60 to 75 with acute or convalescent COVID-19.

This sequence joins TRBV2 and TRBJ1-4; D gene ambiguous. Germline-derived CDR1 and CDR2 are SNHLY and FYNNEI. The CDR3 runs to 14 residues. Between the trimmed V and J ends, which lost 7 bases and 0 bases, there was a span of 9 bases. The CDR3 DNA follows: TGTGCCAGCAATATTTTCTCAACTAATGAAAAACTGTTTTTT. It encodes CASNIFSTNEKLFF. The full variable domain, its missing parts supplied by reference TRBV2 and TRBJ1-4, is EPEVTQTPSHQVTQMGQEVILRCVPISNHLYFYWYRQILGQKVEFLVSFYNNEISEKSEIFDDQFSVERPDGSNFTLKIRSTKLEDSAMYFCASNIFSTNEKLFFGSGTQLSVL.

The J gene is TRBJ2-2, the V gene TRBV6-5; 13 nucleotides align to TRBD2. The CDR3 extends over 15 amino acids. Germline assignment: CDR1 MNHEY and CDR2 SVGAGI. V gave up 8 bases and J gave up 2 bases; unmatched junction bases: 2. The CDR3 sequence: CASAGLAGNTGELFF. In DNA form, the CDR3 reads TGTGCCAGCGCGGGACTAGCGGGAAACACCGGGGAGCTGTTTTTT.

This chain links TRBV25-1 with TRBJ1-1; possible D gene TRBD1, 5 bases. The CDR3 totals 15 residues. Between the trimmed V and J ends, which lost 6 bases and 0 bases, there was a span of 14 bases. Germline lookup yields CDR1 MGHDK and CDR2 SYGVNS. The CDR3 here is CASRPTQGMNTEAFF. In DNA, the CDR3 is TGTGCCAGCAGACCGACCCAGGGAATGAACACTGAAGCTTTCTTT.

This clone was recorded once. CDR3 sequence reads: CASSWTSGLDTQYF. The CDR3, as DNA: TGTGCCAGCAGCTGGACTAGCGGATTAGATACGCAGTATTTT. The chain employs TRBV7-3 and TRBJ2-3; 10 bases are a match to TRBD2. This CDR3 has 14 residues. Germline CDR1 reads SGHTA; CDR2 reads FQGTGA. V gave up 4 bases and J gave up 5 bases; unmatched junction bases: 3.

The chain's CDR3 is CASSEASGQGDYEQYF. In DNA, the CDR3 is TGTGCCAGCAGTGAAGCGTCAGGACAGGGTGACTACGAGCAGTACTTC. The chain links TRBV2 to TRBJ2-7, with 8 bases that match TRBD1. After removal of 0 bases from V and 3 bases from J, the junction contained 7 bases not matched to a gene. The CDR3 is 16 amino acids. The V gene's germline CDR1 is SNHLY and CDR2 FYNNEI.

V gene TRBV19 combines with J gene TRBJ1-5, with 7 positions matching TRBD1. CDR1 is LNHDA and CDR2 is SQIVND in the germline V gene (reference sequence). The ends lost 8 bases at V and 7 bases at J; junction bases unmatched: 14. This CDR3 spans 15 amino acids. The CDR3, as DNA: TGTGCCAGTCATCCAAACAGGGGCCCCCCCCAGCCCCAGCATTTT. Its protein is CASHPNRGPPQPQHF.

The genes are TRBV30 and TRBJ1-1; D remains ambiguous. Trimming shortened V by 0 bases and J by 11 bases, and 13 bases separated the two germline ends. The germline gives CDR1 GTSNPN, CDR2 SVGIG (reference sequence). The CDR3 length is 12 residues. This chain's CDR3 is CAWSVGHGVAFF. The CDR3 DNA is TGTGCCTGGAGTGTAGGGCACGGGGTGGCTTTCTTT.

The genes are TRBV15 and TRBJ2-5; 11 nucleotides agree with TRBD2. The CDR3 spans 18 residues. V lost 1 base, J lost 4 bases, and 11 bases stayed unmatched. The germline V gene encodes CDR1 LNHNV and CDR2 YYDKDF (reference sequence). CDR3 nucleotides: TGTGCCACCAGCAGAGTAGCGGGGGGGGCATCCATTCGAGAGACCCAGTACTTC. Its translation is CATSRVAGGASIRETQYF. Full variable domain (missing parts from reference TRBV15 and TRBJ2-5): DAMVIQNPRYQVTQFGKPVTLSCSQTLNHNVMYWYQQKSSQAPKLLFHYYDKDFNNEADTPDNFQSRRPNTSFCFLDIRSPGLGDTAMYLCATSRVAGGASIRETQYFGPGTRLLVL.

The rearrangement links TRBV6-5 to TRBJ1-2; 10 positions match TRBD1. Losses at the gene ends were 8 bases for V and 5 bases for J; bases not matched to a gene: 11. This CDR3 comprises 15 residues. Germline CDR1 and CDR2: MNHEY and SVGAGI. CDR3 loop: CASLKVDRGKYGYTF. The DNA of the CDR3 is TGTGCCAGCCTAAAGGTGGACAGGGGGAAGTATGGCTACACCTTC.

CDR3 sequence: CASSPLDGQETQYF. As DNA, the CDR3 is TGTGCCAGCTCACCATTAGATGGTCAAGAGACCCAGTACTTC. The chain employs TRBV18 and TRBJ2-5; no definite D call. The germline CDR1 and CDR2 sequences are KGHSH and LQKENI. The V end lost 2 bases, the J end lost 2 bases, and 9 bases lay between the germline ends. This CDR3 is 14 amino acids long.

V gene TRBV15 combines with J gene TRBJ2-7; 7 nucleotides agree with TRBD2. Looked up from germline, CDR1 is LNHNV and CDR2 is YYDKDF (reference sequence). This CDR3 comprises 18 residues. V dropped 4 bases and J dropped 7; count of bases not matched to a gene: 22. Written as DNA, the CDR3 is TGTGCCACCAGCACAGTCCCGGGACGGGAGCGGGGCCGGTTGGAGCAGTACTTC. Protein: CATSTVPGRERGRLEQYF.

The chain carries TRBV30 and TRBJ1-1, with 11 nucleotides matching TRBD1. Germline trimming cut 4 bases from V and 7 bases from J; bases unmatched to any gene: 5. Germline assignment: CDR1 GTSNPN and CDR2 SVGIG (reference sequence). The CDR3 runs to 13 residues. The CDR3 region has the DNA TGTGCCTGGACCCGGACAGGGGGCAATGAAGCTTTCTTT. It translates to CAWTRTGGNEAFF.

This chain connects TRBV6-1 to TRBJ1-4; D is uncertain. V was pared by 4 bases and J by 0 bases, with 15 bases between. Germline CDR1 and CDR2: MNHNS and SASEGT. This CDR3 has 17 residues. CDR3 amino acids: CASSVNWSPATNEKLFF. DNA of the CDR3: TGTGCCAGCAGTGTGAACTGGTCACCTGCAACTAATGAAAAACTGTTTTTT.

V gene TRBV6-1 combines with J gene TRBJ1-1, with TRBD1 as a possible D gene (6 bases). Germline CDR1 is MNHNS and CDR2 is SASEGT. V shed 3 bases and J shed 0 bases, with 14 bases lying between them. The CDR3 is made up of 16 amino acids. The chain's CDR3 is CASSDMGATMNTEAFF. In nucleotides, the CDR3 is TGTGCCAGCAGTGACATGGGGGCCACCATGAACACTGAAGCTTTCTTT.

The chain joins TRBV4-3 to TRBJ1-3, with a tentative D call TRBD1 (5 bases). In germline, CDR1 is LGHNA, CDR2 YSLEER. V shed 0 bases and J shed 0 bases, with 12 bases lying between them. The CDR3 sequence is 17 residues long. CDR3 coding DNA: TGCGCCAGCAGCCAAGATCGGGCTGACAGCTCTGGAAACACCATATATTTT. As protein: CASSQDRADSSGNTIYF.